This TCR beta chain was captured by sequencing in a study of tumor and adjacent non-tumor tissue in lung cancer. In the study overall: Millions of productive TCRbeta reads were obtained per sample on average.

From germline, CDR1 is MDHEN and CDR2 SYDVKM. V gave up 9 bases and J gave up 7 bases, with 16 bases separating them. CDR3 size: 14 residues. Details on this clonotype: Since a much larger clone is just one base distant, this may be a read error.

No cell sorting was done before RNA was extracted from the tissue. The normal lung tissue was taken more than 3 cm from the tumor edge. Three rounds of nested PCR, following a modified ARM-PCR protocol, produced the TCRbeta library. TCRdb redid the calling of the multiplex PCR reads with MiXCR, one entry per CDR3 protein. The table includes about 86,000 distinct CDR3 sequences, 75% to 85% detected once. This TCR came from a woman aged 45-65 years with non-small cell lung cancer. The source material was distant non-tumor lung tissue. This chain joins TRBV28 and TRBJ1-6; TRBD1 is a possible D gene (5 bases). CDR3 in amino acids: CARTAGWENSPLHF. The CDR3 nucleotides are TGTGCCAGGACGGCAGGGTGGGAGAATTCACCCCTCCACTTT.